These 16 T cell receptor beta chains originate from one sample sequenced in a study of shared clonotypes between healthy human individuals. Naive CD8 cells lacked CD45RO and underwent positive selection for CCR7, leaving out terminally differentiated effector memory CD45RA+ cells. The table came from immunoSEQ multiplex PCR; TCRdb's copy has only in-frame clones and leaves some out. The sample includes about 870,000 clones, around 92% of them seen just once. Sequencing was done on a sample of naive CD8+ T cells sorted from blood. The receptors derive from a man aged 30-40 years in good health.

The gene calls are TRBV4-1 and TRBJ2-3; TRBD1 or TRBD2 may be the D gene (5 bases each). Looked up from germline, CDR1 is MGHRA and CDR2 is YSYEKL. The CDR3 consists of 15 residues. Trimming cost V 5 bases and J 2 bases, with 14 bases left between them. CDR3 in DNA: TGCGCCAGCAGCTTGCGCACGGGGCACACAGATACGCAGTATTTT. It encodes CASSLRTGHTDTQYF.

The CDR3 loop is CASSYRSRDRINEKLFF. The CDR3, as DNA: TGTGCCAGCAGCTACCGGTCCCGGGACCGCATTAATGAAAAACTGTTTTTT. V usage is TRBV7-2 and J usage is TRBJ1-4; possibly TRBD1 for D (5 bases). CDR3 size: 17 residues. Per the germline V gene, CDR1 is SGHTA and CDR2 is FQGNSA. The V gene lost 4 bases and the J gene lost 4 bases, with 19 bases spanning the gap.

The chain uses TRBV10-3 and TRBJ2-7; possible D gene TRBD1, 6 bases. Germline V CDR1 and CDR2: ENHRY, SYGVKD. Trimming pared 8 bases from V and 7 bases from J, leaving 18 bases between. CDR3 length: 13 amino acids. Here the CDR3 reads CAIGPAQGLEQYF. The CDR3 nucleotides are TGTGCCATCGGACCCGCGCAGGGGTTGGAGCAGTACTTC.

V usage is TRBV5-6 and J usage is TRBJ2-7, with no clear D. The CDR3 totals 11 residues. With 0 bases removed from V and 7 bases from J, the gap between germline ends came to 5 bases. The V gene's germline CDR1 is SGHDT and CDR2 YYEEEE. DNA of the CDR3: TGTGCCAGCAGCTTGGCGCGTGAGCAGTACTTC. Translated, it gives CASSLAREQYF.

Of note for this clone: Distinct nucleotide sequences in the sample also encode this CDR3. This chain uses TRBV7-9 with TRBJ2-1, with TRBD1 matching over 9 bases. The CDR3 spans 14 residues. CDR1 is SEHNR, CDR2 FQNEAQ, per germline (reference sequence). Trimming at V came to 3 bases and at J to 5 bases, leaving 2 bases not matched to a gene. This CDR3 is CASSLGQGDNEQFF. CDR3 nucleotides: TGTGCCAGCAGCTTGGGACAGGGCGACAATGAGCAGTTCTTC.

The chain couples TRBV19 to TRBJ2-4; D ambiguous. The V gene's germline CDR1 is LNHDA and CDR2 SQIVND (reference sequence). The CDR3 runs to 13 residues. V was pared by 6 bases and J by 5 bases, with 11 bases between. CDR3 coding DNA: TGTGCCAGTAGCATGGCGACGGAAAACATTCAGTACTTC. Its translation: CASSMATENIQYF. Using reference TRBV19 and TRBJ2-4 for the parts outside the CDR3, the full variable domain is DGGITQSPKYLFRKEGQNVTLSCEQNLNHDAMYWYRQDPGQGLRLIYYSQIVNDFQKGDIAEGYSVSREKKESFPLTVTSAQKNPTAFYLCASSMATENIQYFGAGTRLSVL.

This sequence joins TRBV27 and TRBJ2-7; a possible D gene is TRBD2 (6 bases). The CDR3 has 15 amino acids. The V and J ends lost 5 bases and 1 base respectively, with 15 bases between them. Germline CDR1 MNHEY, CDR2 SMNVEV (reference sequence). The CDR3 protein is CASSQSGVLSYEQYF. The CDR3 nucleotides read TGTGCCAGCAGTCAATCGGGAGTTCTTTCCTACGAGCAGTACTTC.

This clone was recorded only once. This chain connects TRBV2 to TRBJ1-1, with D possibly TRBD1 on 5 matching bases. The CDR3 has 12 residues. V lost 8 bases and J lost 0, with 7 bases in between. Germline CDR1 reads SNHLY; CDR2 reads FYNNEI. CDR3 region: CASGGLNTEAFF. CDR3 DNA sequence: TGTGCCAGCGGGGGTTTGAACACTGAAGCTTTCTTT.

The chain joins TRBV7-9 to TRBJ2-1; D perhaps matches TRBD2 (6 bases). The CDR3 is 13 amino acids. The germline CDR1 and CDR2 sequences are SEHNR and FQNEAQ (reference sequence). The ends were cut back, 6 bases at V and 10 bases at J, with 16 bases in the middle. CDR3 sequence reads: CASSGGSALEQFF. In nucleotides, the CDR3 is TGTGCCAGCAGTGGGGGGAGCGCCCTCGAGCAGTTCTTC.

The gene calls are TRBV29-1 and TRBJ2-7; 7 bases match TRBD2. V gave up 0 bases and J gave up 7 bases; unmatched junction bases: 0. The CDR3 is 11 residues long. From germline, CDR1 is SQVTM and CDR2 ANQGSEA. The CDR3 loop reads CSVEEGGEQYF. The CDR3 DNA follows: TGCAGCGTTGAAGAGGGAGGGGAGCAGTACTTC.

This CDR3 reads CASSFGTVAYNEQFF. DNA of the CDR3: TGTGCCAGTAGTTTTGGGACAGTGGCCTACAATGAGCAGTTCTTC. The chain is built from TRBV19 and TRBJ2-1, with 7 bases that match TRBD1. Germline-derived CDR1 and CDR2 are LNHDA and SQIVND (reference sequence). The ends lost 5 bases at V and 2 bases at J; junction bases unmatched: 6. This CDR3 region has 15 residues. Supplemented by reference TRBV19 and TRBJ2-1, the full variable domain reads DGGITQSPKYLFRKEGQNVTLSCEQNLNHDAMYWYRQDPGQGLRLIYYSQIVNDFQKGDIAEGYSVSREKKESFPLTVTSAQKNPTAFYLCASSFGTVAYNEQFFGPGTRLTVL.

V gene TRBV7-2 combines with J gene TRBJ2-3; unclear D gene. Germline lookup yields CDR1 SGHTA and CDR2 FQGNSA. V lost 4 bases and J lost 2, with 16 bases in between. There are 16 residues in the CDR3. Written as DNA, the CDR3 is TGTGCCAGCAGCTCGTCAATTTCAACACACACAGATACGCAGTATTTT. Residues: CASSSSISTHTDTQYF.

This rearrangement joins TRBV5-1 to TRBJ2-3; 9 bases agree with TRBD1. Germline V lookup: CDR1 SGHRS, CDR2 YFSETQ. The CDR3 is 14 amino acids. V was clipped by 6 bases and J by 3 bases; unmatched bases: 5. CDR3 in DNA: TGCGCCAGCACGGACAGGGGAGGGACAGATACGCAGTATTTT. It translates to CASTDRGGTDTQYF.

V is TRBV7-6 and J is TRBJ2-7, with TRBD1 as a possible D gene (5 bases). CDR1 and CDR2 from the germline V gene are SGHVS and FNYEAQ. CDR3 size: 16 residues. Trimming stripped 1 base from V and 2 bases from J, with 15 bases between. The DNA for the CDR3 is TGTGCCAGCAGCTTAGAGGCCAGGGAAAGAACCTACGAGCAGTACTTC. Encoded protein: CASSLEARERTYEQYF.

The V and J genes are TRBV7-6 and TRBJ2-7; D may be TRBD1 (5 bases). The germline V and J ends were trimmed by 5 bases and 5 bases, with 10 bases remaining between them. The CDR3 has 12 amino acids. CDR1 is SGHVS and CDR2 is FNYEAQ in the germline V gene. In nucleotides, the CDR3 is TGTGCCAGCAGCGGACACTTAGACGAGCAGTACTTC. This codes for CASSGHLDEQYF.

This clone was seen once. At the DNA level, this CDR3 is encoded by other sequences in the same sample as well. V and J are TRBV7-9 and TRBJ2-7; 7 nucleotides agree with TRBD2. This CDR3 is 13 amino acids long. Germline assignment: CDR1 SEHNR and CDR2 FQNEAQ (reference sequence). After removal of 6 bases from V and 4 bases from J, the junction contained 6 bases not matched to a gene. This chain's CDR3 is CASSPRESYEQYF. Here the CDR3 DNA reads TGTGCCAGCAGTCCGCGGGAGTCGTACGAGCAGTACTTC.